The entry below describes one T cell receptor (beta chain). This clone was picked up a small number of times. Its binding antigen is unknown. Per-nucleotide qualities are absent, and no much larger clonotype sits a single base away. The source of the sample is a study of regulatory dendritic cells for organ transplantation (dated by TCRdb to 2016 to 2017). For context, the study as a whole: Before and after allostimulation with regulatory or mature dendritic cells, TCRbeta repertoires were sequenced from sorted naive and memory CD4+ and CD8+ T cells.

Overall study outcomes, separate from this receptor: In both subjects, allostimulation led to expansion of memory CD8+ clones, though the expansion induced by regulatory dendritic cells appeared to be more limited than that induced by mature dendritic cells. Sequencing was done in only two subjects, and the authors reported considerable heterogeneity between individuals in the alloreactive memory CD8+ T cell pool. Among the resting subsets, the most alloreactive TCR clonotypes were found in memory CD8+ T cells. Repertoires were highly diverse in naive CD4+ and CD8+ T cells, less diverse in memory cells, and most oligoclonal in memory CD8+ cells.

Multiplexed two-step PCR with Vbeta-specific forward primers and Jbeta-specific reverse primers was used to amplify TCRbeta CDR3 regions. Through the immunoSEQ service, TCRbeta libraries were sequenced on an Illumina instrument. Per the authors' processing: V, D and J genes were assigned using IMGT annotation, and counts were corrected for multiplex PCR bias using synthetic CDR3 analogues. In the immunoSEQ Analyzer, repertoire clonality was calculated as one minus normalized Shannon entropy. Fisher's exact test with Benjamini-Hochberg false discovery rate control was used to define clonal expansion, with two-tailed P<0.01. This immuneACCESS table, as held by TCRdb, lists in-frame sequences with V and J called but not all clones. Of the missing ones, under half trace to an unresolved V gene in checked studies; the others have no known cause. V and J calls and clone size come straight from that table; D and trimming were deduced from the DNA. The sample table records fewer than 40,000 clones; 85% to 90% of these occur just once. The biggest ten clones account for under 0.075% of the sample.

FACS was used to sort naive T cells as CD45RA+ cells and memory T cells as CD45RO+ CD4+ or CD8+ cells. T cells for TCR sequencing came from a couple of healthy control subjects. Sorted T cell subsets that were not stimulated were used as baseline controls for the mixed lymphocyte reactions. The Qiagen DNeasy Blood & Tissue Kit was used for extraction of genomic DNA. Based on the germline V gene, the CDR1 and CDR2 sequences are SNHLY and FYNNEI. The CDR3 goes from the cysteine to the phenylalanine over 13 residues. Kept here is only the CDR3 DNA, which spans 39 bases and is read in frame from base 1. Trimming costs V 3 bases and J 5 bases, and their ends lie 10 bases apart.

The rearrangement joined TRBV2 to TRBJ1-2; a tentative D match to TRBD1 spans 6 bases. The receptor's source is a human donor in good health. The sample was naive CD4+ T cells from blood. Read against the paper, the sample's cell subset or site label means: CD45RA+ naive T cells. The sequence in DNA is TGTGCCAGCAGTGAGGCAGGGGAATATGGCTACACCTTC. Translated, this gives CASSEAGEYGYTF.